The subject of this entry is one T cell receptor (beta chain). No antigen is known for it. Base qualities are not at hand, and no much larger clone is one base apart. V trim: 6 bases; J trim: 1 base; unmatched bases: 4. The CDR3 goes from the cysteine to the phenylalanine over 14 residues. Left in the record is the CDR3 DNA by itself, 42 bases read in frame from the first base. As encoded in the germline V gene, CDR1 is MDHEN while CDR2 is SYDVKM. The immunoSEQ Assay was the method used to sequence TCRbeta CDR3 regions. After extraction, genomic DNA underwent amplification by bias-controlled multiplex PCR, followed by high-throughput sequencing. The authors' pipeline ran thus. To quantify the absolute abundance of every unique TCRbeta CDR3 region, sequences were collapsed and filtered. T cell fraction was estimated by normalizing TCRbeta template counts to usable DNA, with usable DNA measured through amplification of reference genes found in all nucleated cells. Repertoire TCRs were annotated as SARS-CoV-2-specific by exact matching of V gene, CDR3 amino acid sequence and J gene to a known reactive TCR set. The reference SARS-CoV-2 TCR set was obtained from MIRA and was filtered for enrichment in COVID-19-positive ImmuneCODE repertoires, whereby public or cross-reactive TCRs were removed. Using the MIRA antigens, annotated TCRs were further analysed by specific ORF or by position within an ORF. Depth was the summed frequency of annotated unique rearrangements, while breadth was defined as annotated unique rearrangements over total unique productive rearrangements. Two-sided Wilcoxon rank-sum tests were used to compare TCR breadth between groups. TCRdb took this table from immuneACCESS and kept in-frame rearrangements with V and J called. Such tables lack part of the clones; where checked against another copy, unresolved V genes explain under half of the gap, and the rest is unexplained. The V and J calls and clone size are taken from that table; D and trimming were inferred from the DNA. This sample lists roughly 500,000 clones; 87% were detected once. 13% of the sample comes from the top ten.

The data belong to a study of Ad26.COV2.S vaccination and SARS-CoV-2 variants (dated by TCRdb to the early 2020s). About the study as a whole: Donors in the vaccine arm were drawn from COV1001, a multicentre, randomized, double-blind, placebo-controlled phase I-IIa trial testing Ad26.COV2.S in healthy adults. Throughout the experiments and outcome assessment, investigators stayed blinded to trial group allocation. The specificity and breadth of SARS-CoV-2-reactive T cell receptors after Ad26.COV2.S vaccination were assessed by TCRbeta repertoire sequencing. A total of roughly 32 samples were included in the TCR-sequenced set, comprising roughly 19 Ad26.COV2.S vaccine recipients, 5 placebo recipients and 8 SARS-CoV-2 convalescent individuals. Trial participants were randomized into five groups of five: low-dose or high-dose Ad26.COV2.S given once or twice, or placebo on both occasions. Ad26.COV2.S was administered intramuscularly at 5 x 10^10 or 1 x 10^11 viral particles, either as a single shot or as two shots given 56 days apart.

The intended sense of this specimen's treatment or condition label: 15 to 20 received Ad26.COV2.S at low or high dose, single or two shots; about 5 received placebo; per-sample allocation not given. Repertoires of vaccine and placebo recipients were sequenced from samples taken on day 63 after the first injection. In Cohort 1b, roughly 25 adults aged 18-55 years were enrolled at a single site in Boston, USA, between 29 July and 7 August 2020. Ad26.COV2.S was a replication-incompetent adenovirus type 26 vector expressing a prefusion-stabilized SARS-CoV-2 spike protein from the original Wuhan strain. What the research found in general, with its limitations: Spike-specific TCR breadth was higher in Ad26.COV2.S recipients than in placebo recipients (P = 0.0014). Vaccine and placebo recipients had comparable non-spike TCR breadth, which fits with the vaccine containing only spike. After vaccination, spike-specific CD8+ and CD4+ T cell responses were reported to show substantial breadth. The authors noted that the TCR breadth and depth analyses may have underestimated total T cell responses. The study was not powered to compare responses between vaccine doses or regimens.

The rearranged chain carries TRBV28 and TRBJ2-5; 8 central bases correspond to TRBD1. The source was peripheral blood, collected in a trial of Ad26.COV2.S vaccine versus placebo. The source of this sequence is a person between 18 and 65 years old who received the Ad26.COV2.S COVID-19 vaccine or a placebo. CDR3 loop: CASRVTGVQETQYF. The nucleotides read TGTGCCAGCAGAGTGACAGGGGTCCAAGAGACCCAGTACTTC.